Listed here are 3 T cell receptor beta chains from one sample, sequenced in a study of shared clonotypes between healthy human individuals. Clones were read by immunoSEQ multiplex PCR, and TCRdb kept only the in-frame ones, dropping some. The repertoire holds roughly 2.4 million clones, with under 97% as singletons. Input material: naive CD4+ T cells sorted from blood. The subset here: CD45RA+ positively selected. The source of these receptors is a man between 18 and 35 years old in good health.

This chain uses TRBV19 with TRBJ2-2, with D unresolved. CDR3 length: 15 amino acids. V lost 3 bases and J 4 bases, leaving 12 bases between the germline ends. Per germline, CDR1 LNHDA and CDR2 SQIVND (reference sequence). The CDR3 here is CASSIRPACTGELFF. CDR3 in DNA: TGTGCCAGTAGTATCCGCCCAGCGTGCACCGGGGAGCTGTTTTTT.

The gene calls are TRBV10-1 and TRBJ2-7; D possibly corresponds to TRBD1 (5 bases). V was cut by 3 bases and J by 5 bases, with 11 bases left in between. This CDR3 is built from 13 residues. In germline, CDR1 is WNHNN, CDR2 SYGVQD (reference sequence). CDR3: CASSDRWGDEQYF. Here the CDR3 DNA reads TGCGCCAGCAGTGATCGGTGGGGCGACGAGCAGTACTTC.

This chain joins TRBV7-9 and TRBJ2-1, with TRBD2 as a possible D gene (5 bases). CDR1 SEHNR and CDR2 FQNEAQ come from the germline V gene (reference sequence). The CDR3 contains 15 residues. Trimming took off 6 bases at V and 2 bases at J, with 14 bases between the two ends. The chain's CDR3 is CASRLITGTYNEQFF. The CDR3 nucleotides read TGTGCCAGCAGGCTTATCACCGGGACCTACAATGAGCAGTTCTTC.